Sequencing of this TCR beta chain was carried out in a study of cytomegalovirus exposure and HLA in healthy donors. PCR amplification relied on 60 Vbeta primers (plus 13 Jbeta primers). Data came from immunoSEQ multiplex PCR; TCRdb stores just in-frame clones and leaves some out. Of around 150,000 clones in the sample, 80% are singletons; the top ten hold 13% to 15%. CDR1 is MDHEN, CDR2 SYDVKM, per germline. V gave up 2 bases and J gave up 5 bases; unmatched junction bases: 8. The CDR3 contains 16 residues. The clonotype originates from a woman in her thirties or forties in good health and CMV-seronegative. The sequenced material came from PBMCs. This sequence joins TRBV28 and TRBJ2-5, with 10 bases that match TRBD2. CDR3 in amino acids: CASSLASGGASETQYF. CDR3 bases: TGTGCCAGCAGTTTAGCCAGCGGGGGGGCGTCTGAGACCCAGTACTTC.